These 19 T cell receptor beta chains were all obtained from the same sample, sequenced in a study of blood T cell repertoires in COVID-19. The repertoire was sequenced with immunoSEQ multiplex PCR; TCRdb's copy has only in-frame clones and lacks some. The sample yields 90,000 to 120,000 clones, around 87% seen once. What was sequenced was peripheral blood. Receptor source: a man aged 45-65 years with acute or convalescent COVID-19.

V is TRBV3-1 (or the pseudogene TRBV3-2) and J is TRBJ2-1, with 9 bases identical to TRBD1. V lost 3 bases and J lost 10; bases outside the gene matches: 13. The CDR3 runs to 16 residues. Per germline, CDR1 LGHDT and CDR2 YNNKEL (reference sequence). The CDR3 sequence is CASSHYRDRASGEQFF. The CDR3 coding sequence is TGTGCCAGCAGCCACTACCGGGACAGGGCTTCGGGGGAGCAGTTCTTC.

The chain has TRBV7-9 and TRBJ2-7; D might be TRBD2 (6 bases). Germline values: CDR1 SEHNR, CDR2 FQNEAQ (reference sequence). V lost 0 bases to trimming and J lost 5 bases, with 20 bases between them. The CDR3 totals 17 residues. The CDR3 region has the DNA TGTGCCAGCAGCTTAGCCGCCGTGGGTGGAGGGTTCCACGAGCAGTACTTC. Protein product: CASSLAAVGGGFHEQYF.

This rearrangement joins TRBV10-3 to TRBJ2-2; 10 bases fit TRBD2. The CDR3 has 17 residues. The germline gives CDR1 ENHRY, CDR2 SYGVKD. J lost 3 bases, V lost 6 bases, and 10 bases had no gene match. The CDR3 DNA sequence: TGTGCCATCAGGCAGTGGGCTAGCGGGAGCGACACCGGGGAGCTGTTTTTT. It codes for CAIRQWASGSDTGELFF.

CDR3 DNA sequence: TGTGCCAGCAGCCTCGGGGGGTCACCCCTCCACTTT. This sequence encodes CASSLGGSPLHF. The rearrangement links TRBV7-9 to TRBJ1-6, with D possibly being TRBD1 (5 bases). Germline V gene lookup returns CDR1 SEHNR and CDR2 FQNEAQ (reference sequence). The CDR3 spans 12 residues. V shed 5 bases and J shed 10 bases, with 9 bases lying between them.

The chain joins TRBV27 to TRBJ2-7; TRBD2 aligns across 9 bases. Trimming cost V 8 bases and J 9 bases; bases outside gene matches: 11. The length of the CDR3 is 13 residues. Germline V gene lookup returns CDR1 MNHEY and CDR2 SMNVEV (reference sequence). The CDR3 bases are TGTGCCAGCGTAAACCAGGGAGCGGGGGGGCAGTACTTC. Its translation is CASVNQGAGGQYF.

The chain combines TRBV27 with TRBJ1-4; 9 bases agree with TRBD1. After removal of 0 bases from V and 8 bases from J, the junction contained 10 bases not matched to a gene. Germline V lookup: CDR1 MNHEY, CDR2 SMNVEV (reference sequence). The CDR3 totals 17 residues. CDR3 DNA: TGTGCCAGCAGTTTATCGCCCCTCAGACAGGGGGAAGAAAAACTGTTTTTT. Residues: CASSLSPLRQGEEKLFF.

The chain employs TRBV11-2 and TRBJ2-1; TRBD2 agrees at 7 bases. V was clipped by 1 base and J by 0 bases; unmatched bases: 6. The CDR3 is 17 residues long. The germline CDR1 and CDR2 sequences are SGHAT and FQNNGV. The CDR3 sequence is CASSLVGLAASYNEQFF. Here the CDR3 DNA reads TGTGCCAGCAGCTTAGTAGGGCTAGCGGCCTCCTACAATGAGCAGTTCTTC.

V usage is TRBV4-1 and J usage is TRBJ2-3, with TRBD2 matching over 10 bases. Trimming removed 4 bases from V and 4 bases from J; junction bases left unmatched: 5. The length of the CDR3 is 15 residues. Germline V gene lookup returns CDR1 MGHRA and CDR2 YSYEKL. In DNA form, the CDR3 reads TGCGCCAGCAGCCCGGTTAGCGGGGGGCCAGATACGCAGTATTTT. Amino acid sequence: CASSPVSGGPDTQYF.

The CDR3 loop reads CASHYAGGYNEQFF. The CDR3 region has the DNA TGTGCCAGCCACTACGCGGGAGGTTACAATGAGCAGTTCTTC. This chain joins TRBV19 and TRBJ2-1; 8 nucleotides line up with TRBD2. CDR3 length equals 14 residues. Per germline, CDR1 LNHDA and CDR2 SQIVND (reference sequence). V gave up 9 bases and J gave up 4 bases; unmatched junction bases: 8.

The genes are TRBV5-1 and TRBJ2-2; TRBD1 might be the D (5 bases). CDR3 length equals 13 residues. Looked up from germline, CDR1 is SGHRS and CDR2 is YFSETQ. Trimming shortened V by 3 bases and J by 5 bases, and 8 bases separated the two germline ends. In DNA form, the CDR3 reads TGCGCCAGCAGCTCGCCAGGGACCGGGGAGCTGTTTTTT. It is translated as CASSSPGTGELFF. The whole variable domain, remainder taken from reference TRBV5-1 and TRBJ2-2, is KAGVTQTPRYLIKTRGQQVTLSCSPISGHRSVSWYQQTPGQGLQFLFEYFSETQRNKGNFPGRFSGRQFSNSRSEMNVSTLELGDSALYLCASSSPGTGELFFGEGSRLTVL.

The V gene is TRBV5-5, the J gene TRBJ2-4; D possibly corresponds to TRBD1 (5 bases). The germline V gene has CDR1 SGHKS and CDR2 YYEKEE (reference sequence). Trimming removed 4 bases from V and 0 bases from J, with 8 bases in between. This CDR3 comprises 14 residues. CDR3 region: CASSPGLAKNIQYF. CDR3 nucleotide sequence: TGTGCCAGCAGCCCAGGGCTAGCCAAAAACATTCAGTACTTC.

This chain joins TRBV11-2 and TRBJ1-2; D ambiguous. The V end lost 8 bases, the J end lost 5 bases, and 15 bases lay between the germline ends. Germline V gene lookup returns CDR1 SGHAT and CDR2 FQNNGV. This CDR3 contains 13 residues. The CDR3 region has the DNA TGTGCCAGCGAAGACATCCGTGGGTATGGCTACACCTTC. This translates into CASEDIRGYGYTF.

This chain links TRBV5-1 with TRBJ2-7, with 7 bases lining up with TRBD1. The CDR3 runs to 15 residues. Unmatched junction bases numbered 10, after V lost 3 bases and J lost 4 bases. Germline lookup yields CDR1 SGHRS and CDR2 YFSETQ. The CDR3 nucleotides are TGCGCCAGCAGCTCCACCGGGACAGAGTTTTACGAGCAGTACTTC. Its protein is CASSSTGTEFYEQYF.

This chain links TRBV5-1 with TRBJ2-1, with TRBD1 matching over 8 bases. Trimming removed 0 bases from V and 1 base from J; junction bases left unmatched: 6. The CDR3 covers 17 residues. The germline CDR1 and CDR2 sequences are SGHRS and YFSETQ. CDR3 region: CASSLAPGGGSYNEQFF. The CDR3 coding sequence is TGCGCCAGCAGCTTGGCCCCAGGGGGCGGTTCCTACAATGAGCAGTTCTTC.

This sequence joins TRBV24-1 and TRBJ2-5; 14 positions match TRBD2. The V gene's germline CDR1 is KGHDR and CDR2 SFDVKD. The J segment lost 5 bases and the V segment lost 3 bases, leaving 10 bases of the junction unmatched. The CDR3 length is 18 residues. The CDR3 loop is CATSDPGGTSGSQETQYF. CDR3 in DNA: TGTGCCACCAGTGATCCCGGGGGGACTAGCGGGAGTCAGGAGACCCAGTACTTC.

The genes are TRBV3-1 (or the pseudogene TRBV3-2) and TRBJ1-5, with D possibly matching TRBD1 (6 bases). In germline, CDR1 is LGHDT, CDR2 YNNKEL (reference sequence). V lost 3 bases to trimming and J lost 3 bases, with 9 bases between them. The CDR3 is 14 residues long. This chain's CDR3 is CASSHSGDNQPQHF. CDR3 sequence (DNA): TGTGCCAGCAGCCATTCAGGGGACAATCAGCCCCAGCATTTT.

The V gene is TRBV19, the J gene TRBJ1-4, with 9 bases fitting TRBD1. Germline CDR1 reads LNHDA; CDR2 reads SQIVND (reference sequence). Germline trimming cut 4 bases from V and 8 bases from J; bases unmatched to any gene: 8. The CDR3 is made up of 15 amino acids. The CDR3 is CASSTGTGRREKLFF. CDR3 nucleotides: TGTGCCAGTAGTACTGGGACAGGGCGGCGGGAAAAACTGTTTTTT.

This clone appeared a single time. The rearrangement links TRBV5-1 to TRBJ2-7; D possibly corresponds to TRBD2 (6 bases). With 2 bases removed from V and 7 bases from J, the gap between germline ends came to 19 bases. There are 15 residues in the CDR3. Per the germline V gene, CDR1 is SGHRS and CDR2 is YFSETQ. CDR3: CASSLDGRTSGEQYF. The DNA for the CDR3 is TGCGCCAGCAGCTTAGACGGGAGAACGTCGGGGGAGCAGTACTTC.

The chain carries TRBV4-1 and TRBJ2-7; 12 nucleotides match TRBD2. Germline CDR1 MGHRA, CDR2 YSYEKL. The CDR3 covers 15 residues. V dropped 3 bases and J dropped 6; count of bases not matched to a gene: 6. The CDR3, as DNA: TGCGCCAGCAGCCACAGACTAGCGGGAGTGCTCGAGCAGTACTTC. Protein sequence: CASSHRLAGVLEQYF.